This T cell receptor (beta chain) was sequenced for a study of cytotoxic CD8 clonotypes in ibrutinib-treated CLL. Germline-derived CDR1 and CDR2 are MNHNY and SVGAGI (reference sequence). This CDR3 contains 14 residues. V was pared by 6 bases and J by 1 base, with 12 bases between. TCRdb's copy holds only in-frame clones and misses some; the assay was immunoSEQ multiplex PCR. The sample lists about 160,000 clones; around nine tenths were seen once. The chain is built from TRBV6-6 and TRBJ1-1; no reliable D call. The sample in question was PBMCs, obtained at disease progression, from a patient treated with ibrutinib. The source is a human donor with chronic lymphocytic leukemia. DNA of the CDR3: TGTGCCAGCAGGTCCGTAGATCGGAACACTGAAGCTTTCTTT. This sequence encodes CASRSVDRNTEAFF.